This TCR beta chain stems from a study of shared clonotypes between healthy human individuals. Findings and caveats of the study: A limitation of the genetic and exposure-history diversity represented arose from few donors. Sequencing depth was expected to influence donor clonotype sharing.

As to this clone: What it binds is not known.

Some 30,000 T cell genomes, or approximately 300 ng DNA, went into replicate PCRs of unsorted PBMC. In the source study's methods: ImmunoSEQ yielded junction-only sequences lacking quality scores, so filtering differed. The method was immunoSEQ multiplex PCR; TCRdb's version includes in-frame clones alone and lacks a portion of them. The DNA gave D and trimming, while V, J and clone size come from that table. The sample holds more than 450,000 clones, approximately 85% seen once. Sequencing was done on a sample of PBMCs. The receptor's source is a woman aged 40 to 50 in good health. Some clones in this sample may be carry-over from other donors' samples.

The CDR3 DNA is TGTGCCAGCAGCTCGCCTGGGACGACCCAAGAGACCCAGTACTTC. Its protein is CASSSPGTTQETQYF. This sequence joins TRBV7-3 and TRBJ2-5; D is perhaps TRBD1 or TRBD2 (5 bases each). Germline V lookup: CDR1 SGHTA, CDR2 FQGTGA. This CDR3 has 15 amino acids. V shed 4 bases and J shed 1 base, with 13 bases lying between them.